One sample yielded the 21 T cell receptor beta chains listed below, sequenced in a study of cytomegalovirus exposure and HLA in healthy donors. Primers for the PCR totalled 60 Vbeta and 13 Jbeta. TCRdb's copy holds only in-frame clones and misses some; the assay was immunoSEQ multiplex PCR. Among fewer than 250,000 clones, approximately 83% were seen once, and the ten largest hold 1.2% to 1.5%. Sample: PBMCs. Source of these receptors: a girl under 18 in good health and CMV-seronegative.

V usage is TRBV19 and J usage is TRBJ1-2, with 7 bases identical to TRBD1. The CDR3 totals 12 residues. CDR1 and CDR2 from the germline V gene are LNHDA and SQIVND (reference sequence). V gave up 2 bases and J gave up 8 bases; unmatched junction bases: 2. The CDR3 protein is CASSIRGGGYTF. The CDR3 nucleotides read TGTGCCAGTAGTATAAGAGGGGGCGGCTACACCTTC.

The chain has TRBV7-2 and TRBJ2-7, with no clear D. Trimming took off 4 bases at V and 1 base at J, with 5 bases between the two ends. CDR3 length equals 12 residues. Germline V gives CDR1 SGHTA, CDR2 FQGNSA. Written as DNA, the CDR3 is TGTGCCAGCAGCTCTCCTTCCTACGAGCAGTACTTC. It translates to CASSSPSYEQYF.

This chain uses TRBV28 with TRBJ2-1; 8 nucleotides line up with TRBD1. The germline CDR1 and CDR2 sequences are MDHEN and SYDVKM. This CDR3 region has 16 residues. J was trimmed by 0 bases and V by 4 bases; bases with no gene match: 5. Here the CDR3 reads CASSSGTGGSYNEQFF. CDR3 DNA sequence: TGTGCCAGCAGTTCCGGGACAGGAGGCTCCTACAATGAGCAGTTCTTC.

The chain joins TRBV27 to TRBJ1-6; D is ambiguous. Trimming removed 6 bases at V and 7 bases at J, with 13 bases between. From germline, CDR1 is MNHEY and CDR2 SMNVEV (reference sequence). This CDR3 region has 14 residues. CDR3 in amino acids: CASRKTWRNSPLHF. In DNA form, the CDR3 reads TGTGCCAGCAGGAAGACATGGAGGAATTCACCCCTCCACTTT.

This clone was observed a few times. The rearrangement uses TRBV4-2 and TRBJ1-4; a possible D gene is TRBD1 (5 bases). In germline, CDR1 is LGHNA, CDR2 YNFKEQ. V was pared by 0 bases and J by 2 bases, with 10 bases between. The length of the CDR3 is 16 residues. Here the CDR3 reads CASSQEQGGTNEKLFF. CDR3 in DNA: TGTGCCAGCAGCCAAGAGCAGGGAGGCACTAATGAAAAACTGTTTTTT.

This clone was seen just once. J is TRBJ1-2 and V is TRBV7-2; possibly TRBD1 for D (6 bases). The germline V and J ends were trimmed by 4 bases and 3 bases, with 15 bases remaining between them. CDR1 and CDR2 (germline): SGHTA, FQGNSA. This CDR3 has 15 amino acids. The CDR3 region is CASSSRKDSYYGYTF. CDR3 DNA sequence: TGTGCCAGCAGCTCCCGAAAGGACAGCTACTATGGCTACACCTTC.

The chain joins TRBV2 to TRBJ1-1; no definite D call. The germline CDR1 and CDR2 sequences are SNHLY and FYNNEI. Trimming cost V 7 bases and J 4 bases, with 7 bases left between them. The CDR3 is 11 amino acids. The CDR3 DNA sequence: TGTGCCAGCACTCGTATCACTGAAGCTTTCTTT. Protein sequence: CASTRITEAFF.

This chain connects TRBV6-5 to TRBJ1-1; unclear D gene. The CDR3 consists of 15 residues. Trimming stripped 2 bases from V and 1 base from J, with 11 bases between. In germline, CDR1 is MNHEY, CDR2 SVGAGI. The DNA for the CDR3 is TGTGCCAGCAGTTACACCAGAGGAGAGAACACTGAAGCTTTCTTT. Protein: CASSYTRGENTEAFF.

The chain is built from TRBV2 and TRBJ2-7; 8 bases line up with TRBD1. Germline V gene data show CDR1 as SNHLY and CDR2 as FYNNEI. Germline trimming cut 6 bases from V and 12 bases from J; bases unmatched to any gene: 10. This CDR3 has 12 residues. CDR3 bases: TGTGCCAGCAGACTAGACAGGGGAAGGTGGTACTTC. Protein: CASRLDRGRWYF.

The genes are TRBV29-1 and TRBJ2-3, with 10 positions matching TRBD2. The V segment lost 4 bases and the J segment 0 bases; nucleotides outside the gene matches: 13. The CDR3 sequence is 18 residues long. Looked up from germline, CDR1 is SQVTM and CDR2 is ANQGSEA. The CDR3 DNA reads TGCAGCGTTGTCTTCGCTAGCGGGGGCTGGTATAGCACAGATACGCAGTATTTT. It translates to CSVVFASGGWYSTDTQYF.

V and J are TRBV28 and TRBJ1-2; D is perhaps TRBD1 (5 bases). Germline CDR1 is MDHEN and CDR2 is SYDVKM. The V gene lost 1 base and the J gene lost 6 bases, with 12 bases spanning the gap. The CDR3 is 14 amino acids. The CDR3 region is CASSLSPRVNGYTF. The CDR3 DNA reads TGTGCCAGCAGTTTATCGCCCAGGGTGAATGGCTACACCTTC.

The chain couples TRBV6-4 to TRBJ2-7; D perhaps matches TRBD2 (6 bases). The CDR3 loop spans 15 amino acids. The ends were cut back, 3 bases at V and 3 bases at J, with 15 bases in the middle. Germline assignment: CDR1 MRHNA and CDR2 SNTAGT. Written as DNA, the CDR3 is TGTGCCAGCAGTGAGAACCACGGGAGCGGCTACGAGCAGTACTTC. Amino acid sequence: CASSENHGSGYEQYF.

This chain links TRBV19 with TRBJ2-7; D remains ambiguous. The CDR3 is 14 residues long. The germline V gene has CDR1 LNHDA and CDR2 SQIVND (reference sequence). With 5 bases removed from V and 4 bases from J, the gap between germline ends came to 15 bases. CDR3 sequence reads: CASSPAANRYEQYF. CDR3 DNA sequence: TGTGCCAGTAGTCCCGCGGCTAACCGTTACGAGCAGTACTTC. The variable domain in full, with the rest retrieved from reference TRBV19 and TRBJ2-7, is DGGITQSPKYLFRKEGQNVTLSCEQNLNHDAMYWYRQDPGQGLRLIYYSQIVNDFQKGDIAEGYSVSREKKESFPLTVTSAQKNPTAFYLCASSPAANRYEQYFGPGTRLTVT.

This clone appeared once. The chain links TRBV19 to TRBJ2-1, with 12 bases that match TRBD2. The germline V gene encodes CDR1 LNHDA and CDR2 SQIVND (reference sequence). This CDR3 has 14 amino acids. V was clipped by 7 bases and J by 9 bases; unmatched bases: 7. The CDR3 DNA reads TGTGCCAGTACGACTAGCGGGAGTGATGGTGAGCAGTTCTTC. This codes for CASTTSGSDGEQFF.

This rearrangement joins TRBV2 to TRBJ1-4, with 8 bases identical to TRBD1. The junction had 8 bases not matched to a gene; V was cut back by 5 bases and J by 0 bases. From germline, CDR1 is SNHLY and CDR2 FYNNEI. The CDR3 totals 17 residues. The CDR3 reads CASSHRQGLTTNEKLFF. CDR3 coding DNA: TGTGCCAGCAGTCATCGACAGGGGTTAACAACTAATGAAAAACTGTTTTTT.

The genes are TRBV7-3 and TRBJ2-3, with D possibly matching TRBD2 (6 bases). The V end lost 5 bases, the J end lost 2 bases, and 17 bases lay between the germline ends. Germline values: CDR1 SGHTA, CDR2 FQGTGA. The CDR3 is 16 residues long. This CDR3 reads CASSLGFGGNTDTQYF. The CDR3 DNA sequence: TGTGCCAGCAGCCTCGGTTTTGGGGGGAACACAGATACGCAGTATTTT.

The J gene is TRBJ2-7, the V gene TRBV2, with D unclear. The CDR3 extends over 12 amino acids. V was trimmed by 6 bases and J by 4 bases, leaving 10 bases between them. The germline gives CDR1 SNHLY, CDR2 FYNNEI. CDR3: CASREIEYEQYF. The CDR3 DNA follows: TGTGCCAGCAGGGAGATCGAGTACGAGCAGTACTTC. The full variable domain, completed using reference TRBV2 and TRBJ2-7, is EPEVTQTPSHQVTQMGQEVILRCVPISNHLYFYWYRQILGQKVEFLVSFYNNEISEKSEIFDDQFSVERPDGSNFTLKIRSTKLEDSAMYFCASREIEYEQYFGPGTRLTVT.

This rearrangement joins TRBV29-1 to TRBJ2-7, with TRBD1 matching 7 bases. The length of the CDR3 is 15 residues. J gave up 2 bases and V 5 bases, and 12 bases lay outside the gene matches. CDR1 is SQVTM, CDR2 ANQGSEA, per germline. The CDR3 nucleotides are TGCAGCGTTTGGTACACAGGGGAAAGTGCCTACGAGCAGTACTTC. Encoded protein: CSVWYTGESAYEQYF.

This chain joins TRBV5-1 and TRBJ1-1, with 7 bases fitting TRBD1. Germline assignment: CDR1 SGHRS and CDR2 YFSETQ. With 4 bases clipped from V and 0 bases from J, the junction kept 9 bases outside the gene matches. The CDR3 length is 16 residues. The CDR3 nucleotides are TGCGCCAGCAGCCCGCAGGGGGTTTACATGAACACTGAAGCTTTCTTT. It translates to CASSPQGVYMNTEAFF.

The chain combines TRBV15 with TRBJ1-2, with 10 bases identical to TRBD1. Looked up from germline, CDR1 is LNHNV and CDR2 is YYDKDF (reference sequence). With V trimmed by 3 bases and J by 0 bases, 4 bases remained unmatched. The CDR3 totals 16 residues. In DNA, the CDR3 is TGTGCCACCAGCAGTCGGGACAGGGGAACTAACTATGGCTACACCTTC. Protein: CATSSRDRGTNYGYTF. The full variable domain, in which reference TRBV15 and TRBJ1-2 provide the parts outside the CDR3, is DAMVIQNPRYQVTQFGKPVTLSCSQTLNHNVMYWYQQKSSQAPKLLFHYYDKDFNNEADTPDNFQSRRPNTSFCFLDIRSPGLGDTAMYLCATSSRDRGTNYGYTFGSGTRLTVV.

This chain uses TRBV28 with TRBJ2-3; 8 nucleotides agree with TRBD2. The CDR3 contains 14 residues. J lost 1 base, V lost 6 bases, and 3 bases had no gene match. The germline CDR1 and CDR2 sequences are MDHEN and SYDVKM. In nucleotides, the CDR3 is TGTGCCAGCAGGACTAGCGTCCGCACAGATACGCAGTATTTT. Residues: CASRTSVRTDTQYF.